This TCR beta chain emerged from a study of T cell repertoires in cytomegalovirus infection. TCRdb ran MiXCR on the reads and lists one entry per CDR3 protein. This sample has some 450,000 distinct CDR3 sequences, with roughly 30% found just once. The CDR3 consists of 14 residues. In germline, CDR1 is DFQATT, CDR2 SNEGSKA (reference sequence). V trimming: 5 bases; J trimming: 0 bases; junction bases outside the gene matches: 5. The sample comprised PBMCs. The chain uses TRBV20-1 and TRBJ1-1; TRBD1 aligns across 8 bases. This receptor was identified in a human donor in good health (CMV status not recorded). Some clones in this sample may be carry-over from other donors' samples. This CDR3 is CSALGTGMNTEAFF. The CDR3 bases are TGCAGTGCTTTAGGGACAGGCATGAACACTGAAGCTTTCTTT.